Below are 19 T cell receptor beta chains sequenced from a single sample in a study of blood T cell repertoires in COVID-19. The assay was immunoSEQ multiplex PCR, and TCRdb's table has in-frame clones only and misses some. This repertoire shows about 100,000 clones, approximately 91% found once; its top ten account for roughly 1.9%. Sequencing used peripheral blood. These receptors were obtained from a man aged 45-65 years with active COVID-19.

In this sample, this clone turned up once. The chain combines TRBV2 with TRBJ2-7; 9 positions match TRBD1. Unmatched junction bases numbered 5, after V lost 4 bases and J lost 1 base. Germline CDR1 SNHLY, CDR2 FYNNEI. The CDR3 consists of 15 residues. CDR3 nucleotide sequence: TGTGCCAGCAGTGGGAAGGACAGGGGATCCTACGAGCAGTACTTC. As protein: CASSGKDRGSYEQYF.

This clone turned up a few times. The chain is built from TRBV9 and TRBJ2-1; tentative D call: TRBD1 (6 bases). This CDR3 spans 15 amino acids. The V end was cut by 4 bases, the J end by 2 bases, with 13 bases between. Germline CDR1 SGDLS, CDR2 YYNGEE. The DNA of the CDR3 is TGTGCCAGCAGCCCTCAACAGGGTGCCTACAATGAGCAGTTCTTC. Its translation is CASSPQQGAYNEQFF.

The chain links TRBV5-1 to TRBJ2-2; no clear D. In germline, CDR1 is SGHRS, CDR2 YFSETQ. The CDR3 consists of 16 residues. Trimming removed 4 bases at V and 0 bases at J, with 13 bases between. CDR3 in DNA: TGCGCCAGCAGCCCCATCCCGCGCTCGAACACCGGGGAGCTGTTTTTT. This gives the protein CASSPIPRSNTGELFF.

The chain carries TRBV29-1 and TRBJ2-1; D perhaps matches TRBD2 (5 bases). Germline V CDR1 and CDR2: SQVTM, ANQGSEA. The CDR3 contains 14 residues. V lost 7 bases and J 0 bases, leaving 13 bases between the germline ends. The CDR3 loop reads CSAAGRGSYNEQFF. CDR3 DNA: TGCAGCGCCGCCGGACGGGGCTCCTACAATGAGCAGTTCTTC.

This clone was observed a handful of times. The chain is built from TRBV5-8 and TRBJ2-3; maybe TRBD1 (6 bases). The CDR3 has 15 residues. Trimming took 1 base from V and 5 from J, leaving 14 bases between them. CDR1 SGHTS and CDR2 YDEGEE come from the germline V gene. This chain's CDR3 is CASSLQGRLGDTQYF. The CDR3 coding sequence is TGTGCCAGCAGCTTGCAGGGGCGCTTAGGAGATACGCAGTATTTT.

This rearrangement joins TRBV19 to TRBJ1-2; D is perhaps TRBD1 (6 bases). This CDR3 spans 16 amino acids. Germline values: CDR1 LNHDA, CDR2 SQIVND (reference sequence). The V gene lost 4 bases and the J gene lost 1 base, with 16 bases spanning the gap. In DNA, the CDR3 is TGTGCCAGTAGTAATCCTGCGACAGGATATAACTATGGCTACACCTTC. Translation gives CASSNPATGYNYGYTF.

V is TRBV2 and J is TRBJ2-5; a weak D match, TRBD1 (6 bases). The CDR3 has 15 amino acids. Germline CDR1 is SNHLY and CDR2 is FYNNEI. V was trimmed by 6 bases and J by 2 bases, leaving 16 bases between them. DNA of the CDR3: TGTGCCAGCAGGGCGGTTAGGGGGATTCAAGAGACCCAGTACTTC. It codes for CASRAVRGIQETQYF.

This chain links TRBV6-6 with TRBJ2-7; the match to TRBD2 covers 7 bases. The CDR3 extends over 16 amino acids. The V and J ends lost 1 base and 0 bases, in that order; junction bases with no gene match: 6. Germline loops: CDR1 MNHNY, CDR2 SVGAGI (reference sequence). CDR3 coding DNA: TGTGCCAGCAGTTACTTAGGGAGGGCCCACTCCTACGAGCAGTACGTC. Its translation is CASSYLGRAHSYEQYV.

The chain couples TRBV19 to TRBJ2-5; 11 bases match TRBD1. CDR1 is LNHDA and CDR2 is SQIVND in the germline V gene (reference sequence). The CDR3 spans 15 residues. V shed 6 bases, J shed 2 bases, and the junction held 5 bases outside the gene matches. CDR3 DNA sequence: TGTGCCAGTAGCCGAGGGGACAGGGGGCAAGAGACCCAGTACTTC. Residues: CASSRGDRGQETQYF.

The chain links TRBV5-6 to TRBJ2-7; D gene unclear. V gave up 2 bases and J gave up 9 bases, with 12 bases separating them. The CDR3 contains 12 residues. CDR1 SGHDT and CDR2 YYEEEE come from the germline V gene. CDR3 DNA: TGTGCCAGCAGCTTCAGGAAAATCGGGCAGTACTTC. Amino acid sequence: CASSFRKIGQYF.

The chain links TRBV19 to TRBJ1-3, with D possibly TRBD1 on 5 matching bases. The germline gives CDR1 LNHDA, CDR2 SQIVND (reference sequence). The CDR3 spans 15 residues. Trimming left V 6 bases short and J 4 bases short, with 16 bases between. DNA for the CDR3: TGTGCCAGTAGCAGACAGCATGACTTGGGAAACACCATATATTTT. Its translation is CASSRQHDLGNTIYF.

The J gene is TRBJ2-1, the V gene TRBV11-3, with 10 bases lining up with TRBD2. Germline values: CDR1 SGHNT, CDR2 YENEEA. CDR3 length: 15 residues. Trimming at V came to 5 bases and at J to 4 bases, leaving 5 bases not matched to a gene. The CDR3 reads CASSMTSGFYNEQFF. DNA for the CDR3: TGTGCCAGCAGCATGACTAGCGGGTTTTACAATGAGCAGTTCTTC.

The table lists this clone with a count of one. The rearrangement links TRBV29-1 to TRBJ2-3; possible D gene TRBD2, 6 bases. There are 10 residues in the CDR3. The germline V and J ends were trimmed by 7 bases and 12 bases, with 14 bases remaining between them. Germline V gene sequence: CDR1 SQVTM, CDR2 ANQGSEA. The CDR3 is CSAAGLLQYF. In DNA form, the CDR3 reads TGCAGCGCCGCGGGACTCTTACAGTATTTT.

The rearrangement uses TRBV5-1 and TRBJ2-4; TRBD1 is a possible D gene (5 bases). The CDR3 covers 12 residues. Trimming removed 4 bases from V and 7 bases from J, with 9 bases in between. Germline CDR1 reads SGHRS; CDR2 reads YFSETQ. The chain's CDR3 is CASSPQGNIQYF. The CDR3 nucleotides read TGCGCCAGCAGCCCCCAGGGTAACATTCAGTACTTC.

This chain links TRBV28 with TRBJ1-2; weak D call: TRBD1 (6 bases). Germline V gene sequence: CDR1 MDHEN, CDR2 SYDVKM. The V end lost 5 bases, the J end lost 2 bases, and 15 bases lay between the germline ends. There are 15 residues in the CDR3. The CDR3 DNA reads TGTGCCAGCAGTCCCTCAGGGGTGGCGAACTATGGCTACACCTTC. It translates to CASSPSGVANYGYTF.

This chain's CDR3 is CASSQGSGSGGELFF. For the CDR3, the DNA is TGTGCCAGCAGCCAAGGGTCGGGTAGCGGCGGGGAGCTGTTTTTT. The chain couples TRBV7-6 to TRBJ2-2, with D perhaps TRBD2 (6 bases). The germline V gene encodes CDR1 SGHVS and CDR2 FNYEAQ. The CDR3 is 15 residues long. The V end was cut by 5 bases, the J end by 7 bases, with 17 bases between.

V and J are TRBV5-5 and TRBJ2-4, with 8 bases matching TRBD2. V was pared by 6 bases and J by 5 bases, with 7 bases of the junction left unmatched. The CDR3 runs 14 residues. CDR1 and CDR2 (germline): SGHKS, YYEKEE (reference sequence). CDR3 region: CASTPGLGENIQYF. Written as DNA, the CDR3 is TGTGCCAGCACCCCGGGACTAGGGGAAAACATTCAGTACTTC.

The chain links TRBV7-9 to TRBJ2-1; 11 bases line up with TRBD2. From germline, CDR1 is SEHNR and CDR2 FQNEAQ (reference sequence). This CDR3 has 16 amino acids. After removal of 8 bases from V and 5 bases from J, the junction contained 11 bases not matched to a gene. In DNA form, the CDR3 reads TGTGCCAGCCCCGCCCCGACTAGCGGGAAGAACAATGAGCAGTTCTTC. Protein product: CASPAPTSGKNNEQFF.

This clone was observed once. The CDR3 spells CASSTYLAGAVTQYF. CDR3 nucleotide sequence: TGTGCCAGCAGCACATATTTAGCGGGGGCGGTGACCCAGTACTTC. The J gene is TRBJ2-5, the V gene TRBV5-8; 9 bases line up with TRBD2. Germline V gene sequence: CDR1 SGHTS, CDR2 YDEGEE. J gave up 7 bases and V 4 bases, and 11 bases lay outside the gene matches. The CDR3 runs 15 residues. Full variable domain (remainder filled in from reference TRBV5-8 and TRBJ2-5): EAGVTQSPTHLIKTRGQQATLRCSPISGHTSVYWYQQALGLGLQFLLWYDEGEERNRGNFPPRFSGRQFPNYSSELNVNALELEDSALYLCASSTYLAGAVTQYFGPGTRLLVL.